The 6 T cell receptor beta chains listed next were all sequenced from one sample in a study of T cells after yellow fever vaccination. TCRdb analysed the 5' RACE reads with MiXCR anew, one entry per CDR3 protein. The data show some 120,000 distinct CDR3 sequences, 8.4% seen once. The source was CD8+ T cells sorted from PBMCs, collected 45 days after the yellow fever booster vaccination. These receptors all come from a man aged 30 to 39 who received the YFV17D yellow fever vaccine.

V usage is TRBV3-1 and J usage is TRBJ2-1, with D maybe TRBD1 (5 bases). Germline assignment: CDR1 LGHDT and CDR2 YNNKEL (reference sequence). The CDR3 runs 16 residues. V lost 1 base, J lost 8 bases, and 18 bases lay in between. This chain's CDR3 is CASSQVGTDILDEQFF. The CDR3 coding sequence is TGTGCCAGCAGCCAAGTCGGTACGGACATCCTGGATGAGCAGTTCTTC.

This clonotype came up many times. The chain carries TRBV27 and TRBJ2-1; D is undetermined. V lost 0 bases to trimming and J lost 8 bases, with 14 bases between them. The CDR3 runs 15 residues. CDR1 MNHEY and CDR2 SMNVEV come from the germline V gene (reference sequence). Here the CDR3 DNA reads TGTGCCAGCAGTTTATCTGGGTCTCTATCCGATGAGCAGTTCTTC. It codes for CASSLSGSLSDEQFF.

The gene calls are TRBV12-5 and TRBJ2-2, with D perhaps TRBD1 or TRBD2 (5 bases each). The V gene's germline CDR1 is LGHNT and CDR2 FRNRAP. The CDR3 totals 13 residues. V lost 6 bases and J lost 7, with 12 bases in between. CDR3 nucleotides: TGTGCTAGTGGGGGGGTGTCGGACGGGGAGCTGTTTTTT. Its protein product is CASGGVSDGELFF.

This clonotype was recorded many times. The rearrangement links TRBV29-1 to TRBJ2-7; D possibly corresponds to TRBD1 (6 bases). The CDR3 spans 14 residues. Per the germline V gene, CDR1 is SQVTM and CDR2 is ANQGSEA. Trimming took 0 bases from V and 2 from J, leaving 11 bases between them. The CDR3 loop reads CSVEDWTEPYEQYF. CDR3 nucleotide sequence: TGCAGCGTTGAAGATTGGACAGAGCCCTACGAGCAGTACTTC.

This clonotype was found many times. The chain's CDR3 is CSVEGRNNYEQYF. In DNA, the CDR3 is TGCAGCGTTGAAGGACGGAATAACTACGAGCAGTACTTC. This sequence joins TRBV29-1 and TRBJ2-7; D remains unclear. Trimming left V 1 base short and J 3 bases short, with 10 bases between. The CDR3 loop spans 13 amino acids. Germline-derived CDR1 and CDR2 are SQVTM and ANQGSEA.

The table lists this clonotype with a few counts. The chain links TRBV20-1 to TRBJ2-5; TRBD1 is a possible D gene (5 bases). The CDR3 loop spans 13 amino acids. The germline gives CDR1 DFQATT, CDR2 SNEGSKA (reference sequence). Trimming removed 2 bases at V and 7 bases at J, with 14 bases between. The CDR3 nucleotides are TGCAGTGCTAGACAACAGGTCGGTGTGACCCAGTACTTC. The encoded protein is CSARQQVGVTQYF.